This entry is about one T cell receptor beta chain. TCRdb keeps only in-frame clones here, not all; method: immunoSEQ multiplex PCR. The sample shows about 180,000 clones, 88% of them seen only once. Categorization into cohorts depended on clinical history that participants reported. The sample originates from a study of blood T cell repertoires in COVID-19. CDR1 and CDR2 (germline): SGHDT, YYEEEE. The CDR3 contains 14 residues. Germline trimming cut 5 bases from V and 4 bases from J; bases unmatched to any gene: 8. The chain uses TRBV5-6 and TRBJ1-2; 7 nucleotides line up with TRBD1. The TCR sequence derives from a woman aged 18-30 years who had recovered from COVID-19. The specimen sequenced was PBMCs or T cells enriched from blood (not recorded which). This chain's CDR3 is CASSSTGSGYGYTF. The CDR3 nucleotides read TGTGCCAGCAGTTCGACAGGGTCGGGCTATGGCTACACCTTC.